Listed below are T cell receptor beta chains from one sample, sequenced in a study of response to subunit inactivated influenza vaccine. TCRdb re-called the RT-PCR reads with MiXCR, one entry per CDR3 protein. The repertoire consists of approximately 700,000 distinct CDR3 sequences, with about 15% occurring once and the leading ten covering 5.5% to 8%. Sample: PBMCs from blood, taken 14 to 15 days before vaccination. Source of these receptors: a man in his forties or fifties who received an inactivated influenza vaccine. CDR3s include the opening cysteine and the closing phenylalanine or tryptophan. Each record gives: CDR3 length, D gene, J gene, clone size, V gene, CDR3 protein, CDR3 DNA. A D gene is named only where the DNA matches it firmly. Size is omitted from some rows. Given values are once, few, many or a class for expanded clones.

>13|NA|TRBJ2-5|few|TRBV9
CASSIQELETQYF
TGTGCCAGCAGCATACAGGAATTGGAGACCCAGTACTTC
>17|NA|TRBJ2-7|many|TRBV12-3/TRBV12-4
CASSLGGGSGSGYEQYF
TGTGCCAGCAGTCTAGGCGGAGGGTCAGGGTCAGGGTACGAGCAGTACTTC
>15|NA|TRBJ2-1|many|TRBV5-1
CASSPTVRSYNEQFF
TGCGCCAGCAGCCCGACGGTGCGCTCCTACAATGAGCAGTTCTTC
>16|TRBD1|TRBJ2-7|few|TRBV5-6
CASSFSPGTGFGEQYF
TGTGCCAGCAGCTTCAGTCCCGGGACAGGGTTTGGGGAGCAGTACTTC
>14|NA|TRBJ1-5|NA|TRBV12-3/TRBV12-4
CASSFNLGEQPQHF
TGTGCCAGCAGTTTTAATTTGGGAGAACAGCCCCAGCATTTT
>16|NA|TRBJ2-7|NA|TRBV15
CATSRDRFSGTYEQYF
TGTGCCACCAGCAGAGATCGTTTCTCGGGTACCTACGAGCAGTACTTC
>13|TRBD1|TRBJ2-7|NA|TRBV5-4
CASSSDRVPTQYF
TGTGCCAGCAGTTCGGACAGGGTTCCGACGCAGTACTTC
>15|TRBD1|TRBJ2-3|NA|TRBV29-1
CSVGTGPLSTDTQYF
TGCAGCGTTGGGACAGGGCCCCTCAGCACAGATACGCAGTATTTT
>14|NA|TRBJ1-1|NA|TRBV2
CARGSGIGNTEAFF
TGTGCCAGAGGATCAGGGATAGGGAACACTGAAGCTTTCTTT
>15|NA|TRBJ1-1|many|TRBV28
CASSLVWGTNTEAFF
TGTGCCAGCAGTTTAGTTTGGGGTACGAACACTGAAGCTTTCTTT
>13|NA|TRBJ2-2|many|TRBV11-1
CASSLRTAGELFF
TGTGCCAGCAGTTTACGAACCGCCGGGGAGCTGTTTTTT
>14|TRBD2|TRBJ2-1|many|TRBV6-2/TRBV6-3
CASSYAGGYNEQFF
TGTGCCAGCAGTTACGCGGGGGGTTACAATGAGCAGTTCTTC